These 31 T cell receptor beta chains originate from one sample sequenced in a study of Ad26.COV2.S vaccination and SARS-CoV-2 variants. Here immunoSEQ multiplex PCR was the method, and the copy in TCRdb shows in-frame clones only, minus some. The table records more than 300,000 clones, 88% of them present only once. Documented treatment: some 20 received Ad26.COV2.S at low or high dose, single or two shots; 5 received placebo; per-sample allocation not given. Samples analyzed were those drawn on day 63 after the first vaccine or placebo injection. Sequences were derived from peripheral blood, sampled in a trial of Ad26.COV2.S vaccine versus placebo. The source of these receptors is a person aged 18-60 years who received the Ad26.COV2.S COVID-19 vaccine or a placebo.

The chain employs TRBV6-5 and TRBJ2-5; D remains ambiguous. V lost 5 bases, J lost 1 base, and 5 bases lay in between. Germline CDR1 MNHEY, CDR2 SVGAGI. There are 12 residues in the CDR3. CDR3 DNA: TGTGCCAGCAGTAGAAGCCAAGAGACCCAGTACTTC. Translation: CASSRSQETQYF.

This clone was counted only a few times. DNA of the CDR3: TGTGCCAGTAGTAGCCGGGACAGGGGGCTATCCAACTATGGCTACACCTTC. It specifies CASSSRDRGLSNYGYTF. The chain links TRBV19 to TRBJ1-2; 12 nucleotides match TRBD1. V gave up 4 bases and J gave up 2 bases; unmatched junction bases: 8. Germline CDR1 and CDR2: LNHDA and SQIVND (reference sequence). This CDR3 contains 17 residues.

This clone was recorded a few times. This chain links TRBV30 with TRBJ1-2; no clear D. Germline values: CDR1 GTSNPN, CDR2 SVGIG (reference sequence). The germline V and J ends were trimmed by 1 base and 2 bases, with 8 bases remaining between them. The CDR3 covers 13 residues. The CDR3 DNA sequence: TGTGCCTGGAGTGGGGCACAGAACTATGGCTACACCTTC. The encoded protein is CAWSGAQNYGYTF.

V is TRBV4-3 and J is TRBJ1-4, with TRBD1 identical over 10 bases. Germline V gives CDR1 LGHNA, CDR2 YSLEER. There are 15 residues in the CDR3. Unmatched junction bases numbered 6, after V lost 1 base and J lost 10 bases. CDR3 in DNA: TGCGCCAGCAGCCAAGGACAGGGGGCTGATGCAAAACTGTTTTTT. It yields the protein CASSQGQGADAKLFF.

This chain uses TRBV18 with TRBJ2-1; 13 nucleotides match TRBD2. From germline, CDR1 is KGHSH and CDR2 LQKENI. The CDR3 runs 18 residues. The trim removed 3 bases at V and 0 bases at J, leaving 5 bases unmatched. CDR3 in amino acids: CASSPRLAGGTSYNEQFF. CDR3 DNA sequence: TGTGCCAGCTCACCGAGACTAGCGGGAGGCACCTCCTACAATGAGCAGTTCTTC.

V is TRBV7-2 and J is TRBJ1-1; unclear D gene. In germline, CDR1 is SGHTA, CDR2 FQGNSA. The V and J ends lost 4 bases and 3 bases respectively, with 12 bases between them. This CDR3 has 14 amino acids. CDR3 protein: CASSSRRRDTEAFF. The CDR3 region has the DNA TGTGCCAGCAGCTCCCGGAGGAGAGACACTGAAGCTTTCTTT.

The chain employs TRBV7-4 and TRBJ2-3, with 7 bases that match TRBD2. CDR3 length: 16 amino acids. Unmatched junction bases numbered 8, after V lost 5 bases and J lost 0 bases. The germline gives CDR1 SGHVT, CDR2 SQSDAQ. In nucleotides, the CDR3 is TGTGCCAGCAGCCTCGGACTAGTCCAAAGCACAGATACGCAGTATTTT. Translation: CASSLGLVQSTDTQYF.

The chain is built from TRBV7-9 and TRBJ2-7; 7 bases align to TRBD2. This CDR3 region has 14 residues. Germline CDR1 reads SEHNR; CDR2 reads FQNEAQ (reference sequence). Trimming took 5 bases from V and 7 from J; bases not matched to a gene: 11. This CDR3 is CASSPGGGAREQYF. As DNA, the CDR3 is TGTGCCAGCAGCCCTGGGGGAGGGGCGCGGGAGCAGTACTTC.

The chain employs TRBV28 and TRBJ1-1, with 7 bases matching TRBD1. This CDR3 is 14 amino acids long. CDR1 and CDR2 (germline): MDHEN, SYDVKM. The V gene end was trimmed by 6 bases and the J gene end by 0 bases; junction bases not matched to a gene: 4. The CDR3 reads CASSPGQLNTEAFF. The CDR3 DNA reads TGTGCCAGCAGCCCGGGACAGCTGAACACTGAAGCTTTCTTT.

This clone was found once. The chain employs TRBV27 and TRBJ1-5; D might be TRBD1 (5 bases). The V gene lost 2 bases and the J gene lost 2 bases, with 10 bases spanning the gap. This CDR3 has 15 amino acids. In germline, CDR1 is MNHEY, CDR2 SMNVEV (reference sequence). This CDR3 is CASSLGQRGNQPQHF. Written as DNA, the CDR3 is TGTGCCAGCAGTTTAGGACAAAGAGGCAATCAGCCCCAGCATTTT.

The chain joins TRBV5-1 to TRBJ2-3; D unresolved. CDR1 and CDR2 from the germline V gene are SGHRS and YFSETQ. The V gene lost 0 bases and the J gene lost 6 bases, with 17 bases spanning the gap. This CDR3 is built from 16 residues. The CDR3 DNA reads TGCGCCAGCAGCTTGGCCGAACGGGCTCACGGGGATACGCAGTATTTT. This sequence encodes CASSLAERAHGDTQYF.

CDR3 sequence (DNA): TGTGCCAGCAGCGTAGAGGGGGATAGATCACCCCTCCACTTT. Protein sequence: CASSVEGDRSPLHF. This chain uses TRBV9 with TRBJ1-6; the D gene is possibly TRBD1 (6 bases). V lost 0 bases, J lost 10 bases, and 11 bases lay in between. The CDR3 runs 14 residues. Looked up from germline, CDR1 is SGDLS and CDR2 is YYNGEE.

The CDR3 nucleotides are TGTGCCAGCAGCTCCTCTACGGCGGGGGAATACAATGAGCAGTTCTTC. This translates into CASSSSTAGEYNEQFF. V gene TRBV11-3 combines with J gene TRBJ2-1, with 7 bases identical to TRBD2. Germline CDR1 SGHNT, CDR2 YENEEA. J was trimmed by 4 bases and V by 4 bases; bases with no gene match: 10. This CDR3 spans 16 amino acids.

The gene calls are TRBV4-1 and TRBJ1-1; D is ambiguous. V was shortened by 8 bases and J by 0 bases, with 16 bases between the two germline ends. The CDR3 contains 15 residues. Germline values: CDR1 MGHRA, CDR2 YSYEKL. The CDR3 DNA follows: TGCGCCAGCCACTCTATGTCGGGCTTGAACACTGAAGCTTTCTTT. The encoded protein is CASHSMSGLNTEAFF.

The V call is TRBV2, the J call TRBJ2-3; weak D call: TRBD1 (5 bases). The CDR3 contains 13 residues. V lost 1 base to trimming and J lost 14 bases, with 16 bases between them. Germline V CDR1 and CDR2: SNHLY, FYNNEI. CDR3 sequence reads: CASSEDPTARGYF. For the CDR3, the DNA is TGTGCCAGCAGTGAAGATCCGACAGCCAGAGGGTATTTT.

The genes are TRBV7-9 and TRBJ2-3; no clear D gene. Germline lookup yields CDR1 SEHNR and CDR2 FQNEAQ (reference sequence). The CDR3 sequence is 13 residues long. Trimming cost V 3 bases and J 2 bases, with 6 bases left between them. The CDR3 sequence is CASSFNPTDTQYF. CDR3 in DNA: TGTGCCAGCAGCTTCAACCCCACAGATACGCAGTATTTT.

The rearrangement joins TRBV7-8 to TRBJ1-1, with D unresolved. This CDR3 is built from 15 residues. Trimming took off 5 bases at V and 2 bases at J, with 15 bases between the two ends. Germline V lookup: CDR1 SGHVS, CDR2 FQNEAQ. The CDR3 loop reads CASSVRADGNTEAFF. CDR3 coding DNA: TGTGCCAGCAGCGTCCGGGCAGACGGCAACACTGAAGCTTTCTTT.

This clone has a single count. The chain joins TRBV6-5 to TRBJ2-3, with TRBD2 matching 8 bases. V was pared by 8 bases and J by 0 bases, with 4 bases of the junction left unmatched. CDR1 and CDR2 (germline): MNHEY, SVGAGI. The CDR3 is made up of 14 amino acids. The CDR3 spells CASVTSASTDTQYF. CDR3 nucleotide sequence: TGTGCCAGCGTGACTAGCGCGAGCACAGATACGCAGTATTTT.

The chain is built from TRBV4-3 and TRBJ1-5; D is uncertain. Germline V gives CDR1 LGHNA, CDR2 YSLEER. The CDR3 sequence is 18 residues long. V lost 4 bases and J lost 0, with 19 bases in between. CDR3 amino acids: CASSPELGRSGSNQPQHF. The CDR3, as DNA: TGCGCCAGCAGCCCAGAGTTGGGTCGATCAGGTAGCAATCAGCCCCAGCATTTT.

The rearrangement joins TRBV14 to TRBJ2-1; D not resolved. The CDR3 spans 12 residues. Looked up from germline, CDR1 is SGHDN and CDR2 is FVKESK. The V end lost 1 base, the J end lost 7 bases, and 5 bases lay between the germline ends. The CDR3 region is CASSQALNEQFF. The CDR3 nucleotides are TGTGCCAGCAGCCAAGCCTTGAATGAGCAGTTCTTC.

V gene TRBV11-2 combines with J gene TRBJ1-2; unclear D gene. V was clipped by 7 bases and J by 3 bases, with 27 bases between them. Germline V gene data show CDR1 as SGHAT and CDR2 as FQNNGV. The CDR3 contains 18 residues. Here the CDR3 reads CASTSLREHKLRDYGYTF. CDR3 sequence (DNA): TGTGCCAGCACCTCCCTCCGGGAACATAAACTACGGGACTATGGCTACACCTTC.

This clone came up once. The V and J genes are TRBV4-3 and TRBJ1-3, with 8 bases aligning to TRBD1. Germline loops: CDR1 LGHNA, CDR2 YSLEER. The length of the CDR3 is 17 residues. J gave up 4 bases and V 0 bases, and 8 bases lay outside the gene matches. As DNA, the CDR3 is TGCGCCAGCAGCCAAGATCTTGCAGGGGGCTTCGGAAACACCATATATTTT. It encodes CASSQDLAGGFGNTIYF.

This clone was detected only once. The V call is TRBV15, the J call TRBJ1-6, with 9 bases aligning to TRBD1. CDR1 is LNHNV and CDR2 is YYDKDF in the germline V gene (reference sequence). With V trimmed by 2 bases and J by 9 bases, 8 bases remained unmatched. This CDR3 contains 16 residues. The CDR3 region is CATSRRPGQGGSPLHF. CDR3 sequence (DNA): TGTGCCACCAGCAGACGACCGGGACAGGGCGGTTCACCCCTCCACTTT.

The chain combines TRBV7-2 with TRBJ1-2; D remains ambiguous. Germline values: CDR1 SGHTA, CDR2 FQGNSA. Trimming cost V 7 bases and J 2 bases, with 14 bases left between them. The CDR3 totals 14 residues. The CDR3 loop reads CASTSRALNYGYTF. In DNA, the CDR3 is TGTGCCAGCACGTCGAGGGCTCTAAACTATGGCTACACCTTC.

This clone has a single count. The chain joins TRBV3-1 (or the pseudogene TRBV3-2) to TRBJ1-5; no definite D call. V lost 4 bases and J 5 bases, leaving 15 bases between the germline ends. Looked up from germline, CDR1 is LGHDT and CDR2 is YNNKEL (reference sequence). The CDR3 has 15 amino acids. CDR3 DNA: TGTGCCAGCAGCCTCCGGGCCCAAAACGATCAGCCCCAGCATTTT. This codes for CASSLRAQNDQPQHF.

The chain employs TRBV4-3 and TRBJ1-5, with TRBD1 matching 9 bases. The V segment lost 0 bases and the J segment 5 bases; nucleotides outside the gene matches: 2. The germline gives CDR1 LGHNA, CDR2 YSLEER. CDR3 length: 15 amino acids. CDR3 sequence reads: CASSQEYRGHQPQHF. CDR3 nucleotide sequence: TGCGCCAGCAGCCAAGAATACAGGGGGCATCAGCCCCAGCATTTT.

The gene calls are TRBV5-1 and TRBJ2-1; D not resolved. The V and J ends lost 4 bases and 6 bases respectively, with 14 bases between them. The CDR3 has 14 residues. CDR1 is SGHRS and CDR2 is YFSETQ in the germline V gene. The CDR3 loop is CASSAGLGFNEQFF. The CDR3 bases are TGCGCCAGCAGCGCCGGGCTGGGTTTCAATGAGCAGTTCTTC. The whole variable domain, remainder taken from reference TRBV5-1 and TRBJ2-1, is KAGVTQTPRYLIKTRGQQVTLSCSPISGHRSVSWYQQTPGQGLQFLFEYFSETQRNKGNFPGRFSGRQFSNSRSEMNVSTLELGDSALYLCASSAGLGFNEQFFGPGTRLTVL.

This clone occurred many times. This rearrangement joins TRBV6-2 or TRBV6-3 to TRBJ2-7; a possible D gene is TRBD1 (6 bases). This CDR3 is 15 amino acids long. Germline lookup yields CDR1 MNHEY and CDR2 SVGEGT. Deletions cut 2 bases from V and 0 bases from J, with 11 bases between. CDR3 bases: TGTGCCAGCAGTTACCGCCTGGACAGCTCCTACGAGCAGTACTTC. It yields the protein CASSYRLDSSYEQYF.

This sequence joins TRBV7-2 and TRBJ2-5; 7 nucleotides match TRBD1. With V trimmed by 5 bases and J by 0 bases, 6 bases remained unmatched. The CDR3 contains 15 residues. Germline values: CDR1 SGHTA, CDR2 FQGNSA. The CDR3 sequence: CASSILGTDQETQYF. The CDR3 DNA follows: TGTGCCAGCAGCATTCTCGGGACAGACCAAGAGACCCAGTACTTC.

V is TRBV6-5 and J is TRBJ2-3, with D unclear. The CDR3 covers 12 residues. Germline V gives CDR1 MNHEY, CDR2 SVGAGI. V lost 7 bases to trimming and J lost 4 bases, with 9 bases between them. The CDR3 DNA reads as TGTGCCAGCATCCGGGCCCCAGATACGCAGTATTTT. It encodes CASIRAPDTQYF.

DNA of the CDR3: TGTGCCAGCACCCAACCCGGGGGGCGAGAGACCCAGTACTTC. This codes for CASTQPGGRETQYF. The genes are TRBV28 and TRBJ2-5; possible D gene TRBD2, 7 bases. The CDR3 is made up of 14 amino acids. The V and J ends lost 7 bases and 4 bases respectively, with 16 bases between them. Germline loops: CDR1 MDHEN, CDR2 SYDVKM.